This T cell receptor beta chain was captured in a study of cytomegalovirus exposure and HLA in healthy donors. General study findings and limits: Earlier analysis looked at TCR beta V segments, and most were productive about 87% or about 30% of the time.

These donors, healthy bone marrow donors, were studied. Note on this clone: The target antigen is unknown.

13 Jbeta primers and 60 Vbeta primers were used for the PCR. Original methodology: Later, an analysis found some 80 million unique TCR beta chains, and some 10 million of these were shared. TCRdb keeps only in-frame clones here, not all; method: immunoSEQ multiplex PCR. V and J calls and clone size follow that table, whereas D and trimming were derived from the DNA. Among over 75,000 clones listed, around 86% were seen once. In germline, CDR1 is MGHDK, CDR2 SYGVNS. The V end lost 4 bases, the J end lost 4 bases, and 5 bases lay between the germline ends. The CDR3 has 11 residues. This chain joins TRBV25-1 and TRBJ2-7; D call uncertain. The clonotype comes from a man aged 25-40 years in good health and CMV-seropositive. Sample: PBMCs. The CDR3 region has the DNA TGTGCCAGCAGTGCTGCGTACGAGCAGTACTTC. This gives the protein CASSAAYEQYF.